The 32 T cell receptor beta chains in this list originate from one sample, sequenced in a study of T-cell memory formation after mild COVID-19. TCRdb fed the 5' RACE reads into MiXCR, producing one record per CDR3 protein. This sample has 580,000 or so distinct CDR3 sequences, with around 16% found just once. Sequenced material: PBMCs or a T cell subset sorted from them (not recorded which). The receptors shown here come from an adult woman who had mild COVID-19 (a few samples of this study predate the infection). Cell type and time point are not known.

This clonotype was recorded a few times. This chain connects TRBV24-1 to TRBJ1-1; the D is unclear. The ends were cut back, 7 bases at V and 1 base at J, with 6 bases in the middle. Looked up from germline, CDR1 is KGHDR and CDR2 is SFDVKD. The length of the CDR3 is 12 residues. CDR3 protein: CATRAQNTEAFF. CDR3 in DNA: TGTGCCACCAGAGCCCAGAACACTGAAGCTTTCTTT.

The V call is TRBV7-2, the J call TRBJ2-7; D may correspond to TRBD1 or TRBD2 (5 bases each). Germline V gene sequence: CDR1 SGHTA, CDR2 FQGNSA. The CDR3 covers 15 residues. V dropped 5 bases and J dropped 7 bases, with 21 bases sitting between them. The CDR3 here is CASSLVGDPLVEQYF. CDR3 sequence (DNA): TGTGCCAGCAGCCTCGTCGGGGACCCCCTGGTAGAGCAGTACTTC.

The J gene is TRBJ1-1, the V gene TRBV9, with D perhaps TRBD1 (5 bases). The CDR3 sequence is 15 residues long. The germline V gene has CDR1 SGDLS and CDR2 YYNGEE. The V gene lost 0 bases and the J gene lost 3 bases, with 12 bases spanning the gap. The CDR3 coding sequence is TGTGCCAGCAGCGTAGGTGGTCAGGGATACACTGAAGCTTTCTTT. Its translation: CASSVGGQGYTEAFF. The whole variable domain, filled in from reference TRBV9 and TRBJ1-1, reads DSGVTQTPKHLITATGQRVTLRCSPRSGDLSVYWYQQSLDQGLQFLIQYYNGEERAKGNILERFSAQQFPDLHSELNLSSLELGDSALYFCASSVGGQGYTEAFFGQGTRLTVV.

The chain has TRBV13 and TRBJ2-1; no clear D. The CDR3 consists of 12 residues. In germline, CDR1 is PRHDT, CDR2 FYEKMQ (reference sequence). V was clipped by 8 bases and J by 6 bases, with 11 bases between them. CDR3: CASGSSGNEQFF. CDR3 nucleotide sequence: TGTGCCAGCGGGTCCTCTGGCAATGAGCAGTTCTTC. Combining the CDR3 with reference TRBV13 and TRBJ2-1 gives the whole variable domain AAGVIQSPRHLIKEKRETATLKCYPIPRHDTVYWYQQGPGQDPQFLISFYEKMQSDKGSIPDRFSAQQFSDYHSELNMSSLELGDSALYFCASGSSGNEQFFGPGTRLTVL.

This clonotype appeared a few times. This chain joins TRBV6-2 or TRBV6-3 and TRBJ2-5, with TRBD2 as a possible D gene (6 bases). This CDR3 has 17 residues. V gave up 7 bases and J gave up 1 base, with 22 bases separating them. In germline, CDR1 is MNHEY, CDR2 SVGEGT. CDR3 nucleotide sequence: TGTGCCAGCATCATGGCCCGGAGGGGCGGGCGCCAAGAGACCCAGTACTTC. Amino acids: CASIMARRGGRQETQYF.

V usage is TRBV19 and J usage is TRBJ2-3; the D gene is possibly TRBD2 (6 bases). V shed 6 bases and J shed 0 bases, with 10 bases lying between them. This CDR3 region has 14 residues. The germline CDR1 and CDR2 sequences are LNHDA and SQIVND (reference sequence). This CDR3 is CASRLAPSTDTQYF. The CDR3 DNA is TGTGCCAGTAGGCTAGCGCCCAGCACAGATACGCAGTATTTT.

V is TRBV12-3 or TRBV12-4 and J is TRBJ1-5; possible D gene TRBD1, 6 bases. Trimming cost V 6 bases and J 8 bases, with 11 bases left between them. The CDR3 loop spans 12 amino acids. In nucleotides, the CDR3 is TGTGCCAGCAGCGGGGGGCACGAGCCCCAGCATTTT. Translation gives CASSGGHEPQHF.

The chain couples TRBV7-2 to TRBJ2-1; D is tentatively TRBD1 or TRBD2 (7 bases each). CDR1 is SGHTA and CDR2 is FQGNSA in the germline V gene. The CDR3 is made up of 14 amino acids. The V end lost 0 bases, the J end lost 9 bases, and 12 bases lay between the germline ends. The CDR3: CASSLAGGGGEQFF. CDR3 DNA sequence: TGTGCCAGCAGCTTAGCGGGAGGGGGCGGTGAGCAGTTCTTC. Filled out from reference TRBV7-2 and TRBJ2-1, the complete variable domain reads GAGVSQSPSNKVTEKGKDVELRCDPISGHTALYWYRQSLGQGLEFLIYFQGNSAPDKSGLPSDRFSAERTGGSVSTLTIQRTQQEDSAVYLCASSLAGGGGEQFFGPGTRLTVL.

The rearrangement uses TRBV24-1 and TRBJ2-1; possible D gene TRBD1, 5 bases. Trimming took 6 bases from V and 1 from J, leaving 12 bases between them. Looked up from germline, CDR1 is KGHDR and CDR2 is SFDVKD. The CDR3 spans 15 residues. The CDR3 protein is CATSTGRASYNEQFF. CDR3 DNA sequence: TGTGCCACCAGTACCGGCAGGGCTTCCTACAATGAGCAGTTCTTC.

This clonotype was seen at least ten times. The chain uses TRBV4-2 and TRBJ2-3; TRBD1 might be the D (6 bases). The CDR3 runs to 17 residues. Trimming took off 0 bases at V and 3 bases at J, with 16 bases between the two ends. CDR1 and CDR2 from the germline V gene are LGHNA and YNFKEQ. CDR3 in amino acids: CASSQEVGDTSTDTQYF. DNA for the CDR3: TGTGCCAGCAGCCAAGAGGTAGGGGACACATCTACAGATACGCAGTATTTT.

This clonotype turned up a few times. The rearrangement uses TRBV12-3 or TRBV12-4 and TRBJ1-5; unclear D gene. V was clipped by 2 bases and J by 1 base, with 9 bases between them. The CDR3 is made up of 15 amino acids. The CDR3 is CASSLWGSSNQPQHF. CDR3 DNA: TGTGCCAGCAGTTTATGGGGAAGCAGCAATCAGCCCCAGCATTTT.

This chain joins TRBV5-5 and TRBJ1-2; D uncertain. Germline lookup yields CDR1 SGHKS and CDR2 YYEKEE (reference sequence). Between the trimmed V and J ends, which lost 0 bases and 2 bases, there was a span of 11 bases. CDR3 size: 15 residues. CDR3 amino acids: CASSLAAQPNYGYTF. The CDR3, as DNA: TGTGCCAGCAGCTTGGCCGCTCAACCAAACTATGGCTACACCTTC.

This clonotype came up many times. V usage is TRBV5-4 and J usage is TRBJ2-3; 11 bases match TRBD2. Germline-derived CDR1 and CDR2 are SGHNT and YYREEE (reference sequence). The CDR3 extends over 16 amino acids. Trimming cost V 5 bases and J 2 bases; bases outside gene matches: 7. This CDR3 is CASRLLLAGDTDTQYF. The DNA for the CDR3 is TGTGCCAGCAGACTCCTACTAGCGGGAGACACAGATACGCAGTATTTT.

The rearrangement joins TRBV9 to TRBJ2-7; 10 nucleotides line up with TRBD2. The length of the CDR3 is 17 residues. In germline, CDR1 is SGDLS, CDR2 YYNGEE. V shed 0 bases, J shed 5 bases, and the junction held 11 bases outside the gene matches. The CDR3 nucleotides are TGTGCCAGCAGCGTAGGAATTCTAGCGGGAGATTCGGACGAGCAGTACTTC. Encoded protein: CASSVGILAGDSDEQYF.

The V call is TRBV7-2, the J call TRBJ2-3; 8 nucleotides agree with TRBD2. The V and J ends lost 2 bases and 5 bases, in that order; junction bases with no gene match: 6. CDR1 is SGHTA, CDR2 FQGNSA, per germline. The CDR3 has 15 residues. The chain's CDR3 is CASSLPAGAGDTQYF. The CDR3 DNA follows: TGTGCCAGCAGCTTACCAGCGGGGGCCGGAGATACGCAGTATTTT. Variable domain in full (rest from reference TRBV7-2 and TRBJ2-3): GAGVSQSPSNKVTEKGKDVELRCDPISGHTALYWYRQSLGQGLEFLIYFQGNSAPDKSGLPSDRFSAERTGGSVSTLTIQRTQQEDSAVYLCASSLPAGAGDTQYFGPGTRLTVL.

The chain links TRBV7-2 to TRBJ2-7, with 10 bases fitting TRBD1. The length of the CDR3 is 15 residues. After removal of 3 bases from V and 2 bases from J, the junction contained 4 bases not matched to a gene. Germline V gene sequence: CDR1 SGHTA, CDR2 FQGNSA. CDR3 DNA sequence: TGTGCCAGCAGCTTGACGGGACAGGGGCCCTACGAGCAGTACTTC. As protein: CASSLTGQGPYEQYF.

The gene calls are TRBV2 and TRBJ1-6; D might be TRBD1 (5 bases). V lost 7 bases to trimming and J lost 8 bases, with 12 bases between them. Germline V gene data show CDR1 as SNHLY and CDR2 as FYNNEI. There are 13 residues in the CDR3. CDR3 sequence reads: CASNRGVDSPLHF. Here the CDR3 DNA reads TGTGCCAGCAATAGGGGTGTTGATTCACCCCTCCACTTT.

This clonotype appeared a few times. The rearrangement joins TRBV7-9 to TRBJ1-6; no definite D call. The V end was cut by 8 bases, the J end by 9 bases, with 11 bases between. The CDR3 spans 12 residues. The germline gives CDR1 SEHNR, CDR2 FQNEAQ (reference sequence). This chain's CDR3 is CASQDEGSPLHF. The CDR3 DNA is TGTGCCAGCCAAGACGAGGGTTCACCCCTCCACTTT.

The genes are TRBV7-6 and TRBJ2-3, with 7 bases identical to TRBD1. The CDR3 has 17 amino acids. The trim removed 4 bases at V and 3 bases at J, leaving 13 bases unmatched. Germline V gives CDR1 SGHVS, CDR2 FNYEAQ. This CDR3 reads CASSSIFPGGLTDTQYF. The CDR3 DNA sequence: TGTGCCAGCAGCTCAATATTTCCAGGGGGTTTGACAGATACGCAGTATTTT. Together with reference TRBV7-6 and TRBJ2-3, the CDR3 gives the full variable domain: GAGVSQSPRYKVTKRGQDVALRCDPISGHVSLYWYRQALGQGPEFLTYFNYEAQQDKSGLPNDRFSAERPEGSISTLTIQRTEQRDSAMYRCASSSIFPGGLTDTQYFGPGTRLTVL.

This rearrangement joins TRBV10-3 to TRBJ2-2; D is uncertain. The CDR3 sequence is 11 residues long. Germline assignment: CDR1 ENHRY and CDR2 SYGVKD. V was trimmed by 10 bases and J by 7 bases, leaving 10 bases between them. The CDR3, as DNA: TGTGCCACCACAACTGGCGGGGAGCTGTTTTTT. It yields the protein CATTTGGELFF.

This clonotype was seen only a few times. CDR3 nucleotide sequence: TGTGCCAGCAGCCAACGGCCTAATGAAAAACTGTTTTTT. Protein sequence: CASSQRPNEKLFF. V gene TRBV3-1 combines with J gene TRBJ1-4; no clear D. This CDR3 region has 13 residues. Trimming removed 2 bases from V and 3 bases from J, with 4 bases in between. Germline CDR1 and CDR2: LGHDT and YNNKEL (reference sequence).

This chain connects TRBV12-5 to TRBJ1-2, with D maybe TRBD1 (6 bases). Germline CDR1 LGHNT, CDR2 FRNRAP. This CDR3 spans 13 amino acids. V gave up 7 bases and J gave up 4 bases, with 13 bases separating them. CDR3 region: CASAPTGLYGYTF. CDR3 coding DNA: TGTGCTAGTGCCCCGACAGGTCTCTATGGCTACACCTTC.

This clonotype showed up just a few times. The V and J genes are TRBV29-1 and TRBJ2-5, with TRBD1 matching over 7 bases. Losses at the gene ends were 6 bases for V and 5 bases for J; bases not matched to a gene: 9. CDR1 SQVTM and CDR2 ANQGSEA come from the germline V gene. The CDR3 has 13 residues. CDR3: CSVGQRLGETQYF. In DNA, the CDR3 is TGCAGCGTGGGACAGCGCTTGGGGGAGACCCAGTACTTC.

The chain recombines TRBV24-1 with TRBJ1-1, with D possibly TRBD1 on 5 matching bases. Germline-derived CDR1 and CDR2 are KGHDR and SFDVKD. The CDR3 has 14 amino acids. The V and J ends lost 5 bases and 4 bases respectively, with 13 bases between them. CDR3 in DNA: TGTGCCACCAGTGTCTCGGGGGGGACCACTGAAGCTTTCTTT. Translated: CATSVSGGTTEAFF.

This clonotype was picked up a small number of times. V and J are TRBV6-2 or TRBV6-3 and TRBJ2-5, with TRBD1 matching 7 bases. Trimming at V came to 7 bases and at J to 2 bases, leaving 16 bases not matched to a gene. This CDR3 has 17 residues. The V gene's germline CDR1 is MNHEY and CDR2 SVGEGT. As DNA, the CDR3 is TGTGCCAGCACCACCCTCCGGGACAGATTTAATCAAGAGACCCAGTACTTC. Its protein product is CASTTLRDRFNQETQYF.

There are a few counts of this clonotype. The chain couples TRBV5-1 to TRBJ1-2; D is undetermined. Per the germline V gene, CDR1 is SGHRS and CDR2 is YFSETQ. The CDR3 is made up of 13 amino acids. V lost 7 bases to trimming and J lost 11 bases, with 21 bases between them. The CDR3 region is CASSPGGAAVYTF. CDR3 DNA sequence: TGCGCCAGCTCCCCCGGCGGCGCGGCGGTGTACACCTTC.

The chain's CDR3 is CASGLGTSRDTQYF. Written as DNA, the CDR3 is TGTGCTAGTGGTCTTGGGACTAGTCGAGATACGCAGTATTTT. The chain is built from TRBV12-5 and TRBJ2-3; 8 bases match TRBD2. The germline gives CDR1 LGHNT, CDR2 FRNRAP. The CDR3 runs 14 residues. With 5 bases clipped from V and 5 bases from J, the junction kept 6 bases outside the gene matches.

In its sample, this clonotype was seen a few times. This sequence joins TRBV4-2 and TRBJ2-1; 8 bases fit TRBD1. The CDR3 has 14 residues. Germline V lookup: CDR1 LGHNA, CDR2 YNFKEQ. V shed 3 bases, J shed 7 bases, and the junction held 5 bases outside the gene matches. CDR3 sequence: CASSHRGQWNEQFF. CDR3 coding DNA: TGTGCCAGCAGCCACAGGGGGCAGTGGAATGAGCAGTTCTTC.

The V call is TRBV12-3 or TRBV12-4, the J call TRBJ1-1; D is undetermined. Trimming removed 0 bases at V and 0 bases at J, with 8 bases between. The CDR3 has 15 residues. The CDR3 loop is CASSLARYMNTEAFF. For the CDR3, the DNA is TGTGCCAGCAGTTTAGCCAGATACATGAACACTGAAGCTTTCTTT.

This clonotype turned up a few times. This CDR3 reads CASSHRRTVNNEQFF. The CDR3 nucleotides read TGTGCCAGCAGCCACCGGCGGACGGTAAACAATGAGCAGTTCTTC. The gene calls are TRBV21-1 and TRBJ2-1. TRBV21-1 is a pseudogene segment. The CDR3 has 15 residues.

This clonotype was picked up a small number of times. The CDR3 loop is CSVEVSGQVATEAFF. The CDR3 bases are TGCAGCGTTGAGGTATCCGGGCAGGTGGCCACTGAAGCTTTCTTT. The rearrangement uses TRBV29-1 and TRBJ1-1; D is undetermined. V lost 3 bases to trimming and J lost 4 bases, with 18 bases between them. The CDR3 is 15 residues long. Germline CDR1 and CDR2: SQVTM and ANQGSEA. The whole variable domain, filled in from reference TRBV29-1 and TRBJ1-1, reads SAVISQKPSRDICQRGTSLTIQCQVDSQVTMMFWYRQQPGQSLTLIATANQGSEATYESGFVIDKFPISRPNLTFSTLTVSNMSPEDSSIYLCSVEVSGQVATEAFFGQGTRLTVV.

This clonotype was observed a few times. In DNA form, the CDR3 reads TGTGCCAGCTCACCATCGATGTTTCCGGCGGGAGGGCAATCGAATGAGCAGTTCTTC. Translating gives CASSPSMFPAGGQSNEQFF. The gene calls are TRBV18 and TRBJ2-1, with 9 bases aligning to TRBD2. The CDR3 loop spans 19 amino acids. Germline values: CDR1 KGHSH, CDR2 LQKENI. With 2 bases clipped from V and 7 bases from J, the junction kept 18 bases outside the gene matches.